This is a list of T cell receptor beta chains from one sample in a study of cytomegalovirus exposure and HLA in healthy donors. TCRdb keeps only in-frame clones here, not all; method: immunoSEQ multiplex PCR. The sample carries about 190,000 clones, 84% recorded once. Sequencing was carried out using PBMCs. Source of these receptors: a woman in her forties or fifties in good health and CMV-seropositive. CDR3s include the opening cysteine and the closing phenylalanine or tryptophan. D genes are given only for firm matches. Clone size is not always given. Where it is, it says once, few, many or a class for expanded clones.

d_call cdr3_length j_call clone_size v_call cdr3_nt cdr3_aa
TRBD2 16 TRBJ2-7 - TRBV5-4 TGTGCCAGCAGCTTCGTTAGCGGGGGGCTCTCCTACGAGCAGTACTTC CASSFVSGGLSYEQYF
- 14 TRBJ2-5 few TRBV4-1 TGCGCCAGCAGCCCTCCTAGTCTCCAAGAGACCCAGTACTTC CASSPPSLQETQYF
TRBD2 17 TRBJ2-7 - TRBV10-2 TGCGCCAGCAGTGAGATATCTAGCGGGGGGACTTCCTACGAGCAGTACTTC CASSEISSGGTSYEQYF
TRBD1 17 TRBJ1-1 - TRBV27 TGTGCCAGCAGCCGCTCGAGGCAGGGGGCAAGGAACACTGAAGCTTTCTTT CASSRSRQGARNTEAFF
- 15 TRBJ2-5 - TRBV5-1 TGCGCCAGCAGCTTGGGGTCAGGGGTCCAAGAGACCCAGTACTTC CASSLGSGVQETQYF
TRBD1 15 TRBJ2-7 - TRBV5-1 TGCGCCAGCAGCTTGGGGGGACAGCAATCCTACGAGCAGTACTTC CASSLGGQQSYEQYF
- 14 TRBJ2-5 - TRBV7-3 TGTGCCAGCAGCCGTTCGGAGTACCAAGAGACCCAGTACTTC CASSRSEYQETQYF
- 14 TRBJ2-5 - TRBV2 TGTGCCAGCAGTGAGAGGGGGAGAAGGGAGACCCAGTACTTC CASSERGRRETQYF
TRBD2 18 TRBJ2-2 - TRBV4-3 TGCGCCAGCAGCCAAGATTTTCAGCGGGGGGGCAACACCGGGGAGCTGTTTTTT CASSQDFQRGGNTGELFF
TRBD1 14 TRBJ2-3 - TRBV11-2 TGTGCCAGCAGCTTAAACAGGGGTGGTGATACGCAGTATTTT CASSLNRGGDTQYF
- 15 TRBJ2-5 - TRBV5-6 TGTGCCAGCAGCTTCGGGACACTGAGGGGAGAGACCCAGTACTTC CASSFGTLRGETQYF
- 15 TRBJ1-2 - TRBV4-1 TGTGCCAGCAGCCAAGATTCAGGCATAAACTATGGCTACACCTTC CASSQDSGINYGYTF
- 15 TRBJ1-1 - TRBV7-9 TGTGCCAGCAGCGCCCGGCAGGGGATGAACACTGAAGCTTTCTTT CASSARQGMNTEAFF
TRBD1 15 TRBJ2-2 - TRBV5-1 TGCGCCAGCCACACAGGGGCCGCGAACACCGGGGAGCTGTTTTTT CASHTGAANTGELFF
TRBD1 15 TRBJ2-3 - TRBV5-1 TGCGCCAGCGGATTGACAGGGTCCGGCACAGATACGCAGTATTTT CASGLTGSGTDTQYF
- 12 TRBJ1-1 - TRBV6-1 TGTGCCAGCACTCGAAAGGAGGGTGGAGCTTTCTTT CASTRKEGGAFF
- 15 TRBJ2-7 - TRBV5-5 TGTGCCAGCAGCTTCCCCCGGGACACAACCTACGAGCAGTACTTC CASSFPRDTTYEQYF
TRBD2 17 TRBJ2-3 - TRBV7-2 TGTGCCAGCAGCTCTACGACTAGCGGGGTGCTCACAGATACGCAGTATTTT CASSSTTSGVLTDTQYF
- 14 TRBJ2-5 - TRBV5-1 TGCGCCAGCAGCTTGGCCCCAGGGGAGAGGGAGCAGTACTTC CASSLAPGEREQYF
TRBD2 16 TRBJ2-7 - TRBV7-9 TGTGCCAGCAGCCCCGCCGGGACTACCTTACTTTACGAGCAGTACTTC CASSPAGTTLLYEQYF
TRBD1 17 TRBJ2-7 - TRBV7-9 TGTGCCAACAGACCGGGACAGGGGATCGACTACTCCTACGAGCAGTACTTC CANRPGQGIDYSYEQYF
TRBD1 18 TRBJ2-2 - TRBV19 TGTGCCAGTAGTCCTCCCCGGGGACAGGGGTGGGACACCGGGGAGCTGTTTTTT CASSPPRGQGWDTGELFF
- 15 TRBJ1-2 - TRBV4-2 TGTGCCAGCAGCCAAGAGGAGGGCAGGACCTATGGCTACACCTTC CASSQEEGRTYGYTF
TRBD1 14 TRBJ1-2 - TRBV25-1 TGTGCCAGCAGTCAGGACAGGGGTCCCTATGGCTACACCTTC CASSQDRGPYGYTF
TRBD2 13 TRBJ2-3 - TRBV7-9 TGTGCCAGCAGCTTAGAGGGACTAGCGGGAACGTATTTT CASSLEGLAGTYF
- 15 TRBJ1-4 - TRBV5-5 TGTGCCAGCAGCTTGGAGGGCAGGGTGGATGAAAAACTGTTTTTT CASSLEGRVDEKLFF
- 14 TRBJ2-1 once TRBV7-9 TGTGCCAGCAGCTTAGCTACAGGGGGGGATGAGCAGTTCTTC CASSLATGGDEQFF
TRBD1 14 TRBJ2-2 - TRBV10-3 TGTGCCATCAGTGAGTCGACAGGGTACGGGGAGCTGTTTTTT CAISESTGYGELFF
TRBD1 15 TRBJ1-5 - TRBV10-2 TGCGCCAGCAGTGGGTCTGGGGACAGGGCGAAGCCCCAGCATTTT CASSGSGDRAKPQHF
TRBD1 12 TRBJ1-5 - TRBV29-1 TGCAGCGTCGGACAGGGAAATCAGCCCCAGCATTTT CSVGQGNQPQHF
- 15 TRBJ2-2 - TRBV6-1 TGTGCCAGCAGTTTTGTGGGGGGGAACACCGGGGAGCTGTTTTTT CASSFVGGNTGELFF
TRBD1 12 TRBJ1-5 - TRBV30 TGTGCCTGTGCCGGGCAGGGACAGCCTCAGCATTTT CACAGQGQPQHF
TRBD1 13 TRBJ1-5 - TRBV18 TGTGCCAGCTCACCACAGGGGGCTCAGCCCCAGCATTTT CASSPQGAQPQHF
- 12 TRBJ1-1 - TRBV2 TGTGCCAGCAACTGGGCAGAATCTGAAGCTTTCTTT CASNWAESEAFF
TRBD1 13 TRBJ1-2 - TRBV6-6 TGTGCCAGCAGTTGGGGACAGGGGGGGGGCTACACCTTC CASSWGQGGGYTF
- 15 TRBJ1-1 - TRBV5-1 TGCGCCAGCAATCGGGAGTTTCGTGAAAACACTGAAGCTTTCTTT CASNREFRENTEAFF
- 15 TRBJ2-7 - TRBV6-6 TGTGCCAGCAGGGTTGGACACGGCGCGCCCTACGAGCAGTACTTC CASRVGHGAPYEQYF
TRBD2 19 TRBJ2-6 - TRBV7-9 TGTGCCAGCAGCTCTCCAGTCGCTAGCGGGGACTCTGGGGCCAACGTCCTGACTTTC CASSSPVASGDSGANVLTF
- 16 TRBJ2-5 - TRBV28 TGTGCCAGCAGTTTATCAGAGGGGGTCAGGGTAAAGACCCAGTACTTC CASSLSEGVRVKTQYF
- 17 TRBJ2-2 - TRBV7-9 TGTGCCAGCAGCCGAACTCCCCCGCGGGGCAACACCGGGGAGCTGTTTTTT CASSRTPPRGNTGELFF
TRBD1 14 TRBJ2-4 - TRBV14 TGTGCCAGCAGCCGAGGGGACAGGGTGGGCATTCAGTACTTC CASSRGDRVGIQYF
- 13 TRBJ1-2 - TRBV7-3 TGTGCCAGCAGCGTAAGCGCTCTCTATGGCTACACCTTC CASSVSALYGYTF